The rows below give T cell receptor beta chains drawn from one sample of a study of T cells after yellow fever vaccination. TCRdb reanalysed the 5' RACE reads using MiXCR and keeps one entry per CDR3 protein. Counted here are some 170,000 distinct CDR3 sequences, roughly a tenth occurring once; the ten biggest clones make up roughly 36%. The source material was CD8+ T cells sorted from PBMCs, sampled 45 days after the yellow fever booster vaccination. The receptors originated from a man younger than 30 who received the YFV17D yellow fever vaccine. Both conserved end residues are part of each CDR3. The D gene is left open where the match is weak. Clone size appears in some rows only: once, few, many, or a class for an expanded clone.

-,TRBJ1-5,-,TRBV27,CASEYRRGPSEPQHF,TGTGCCAGCGAATACCGTCGGGGGCCGTCTGAGCCCCAGCATTTT
-,TRBJ1-1,-,TRBV4-1,CASSPGALNTEAFF,TGCGCCAGCAGCCCAGGGGCCTTGAACACTGAAGCTTTCTTT
TRBD2,TRBJ2-5,few,TRBV3-1,CASSSLTSGGGETQYF,TGTGCCAGCAGCTCCTTGACTAGCGGGGGTGGAGAGACCCAGTACTTC
TRBD1,TRBJ2-6,-,TRBV5-1,CASSRGQGKGPGANVLTF,TGCGCCAGCAGCAGGGGACAGGGGAAAGGCCCTGGGGCCAACGTCCTGACTTTC
TRBD1,TRBJ1-1,few,TRBV11-2,CASRRGQAGTEAFF,TGTGCCAGCAGACGCGGACAGGCGGGCACTGAAGCTTTCTTT
TRBD1,TRBJ2-7,-,TRBV12-3/TRBV12-4,CASSFGTGDFYEQYF,TGTGCCAGCAGTTTTGGGACAGGGGATTTCTACGAGCAGTACTTC
-,TRBJ2-1,few,TRBV27,CASSLSWVHEQFF,TGTGCCAGCAGTTTATCGTGGGTACATGAGCAGTTCTTC
TRBD1,TRBJ1-2,-,TRBV29-1,CSVQTGYSNYGYTF,TGCAGCGTGCAGACAGGGTATTCCAACTATGGCTACACCTTC
-,TRBJ2-5,few,TRBV4-1,CASSQVLLQETQYF,TGCGCCAGCAGCCAAGTCTTACTGCAAGAGACCCAGTACTTC
-,TRBJ1-2,-,TRBV4-2,CASSQQGEASGYTF,TGTGCCAGCAGCCAGCAGGGAGAGGCTTCTGGCTACACCTTC
-,TRBJ1-1,few,TRBV5-6,CASSPNRYMNTEAFF,TGTGCCAGCAGCCCTAACAGGTACATGAACACTGAAGCTTTCTTT
TRBD2,TRBJ2-2,-,TRBV20-1,CSARAVLWTSGSRTGELFF,TGCAGTGCTAGAGCTGTCCTGTGGACTAGCGGATCGCGCACCGGGGAGCTGTTTTTT
TRBD1,TRBJ1-3,-,TRBV12-3/TRBV12-4,CASSFGTDGNTIYF,TGTGCCAGCAGTTTCGGGACAGATGGAAACACCATATATTTT
TRBD1,TRBJ1-1,few,TRBV6-5,CASSALTGTSEAFF,TGTGCCAGCAGTGCTCTGACAGGGACCTCTGAAGCTTTCTTT
-,TRBJ1-2,-,TRBV15,CATSRTDTRGYTF,TGTGCCACCAGCAGAACTGACACCCGTGGCTACACCTTC
-,TRBJ1-2,-,TRBV19,CASSRDKPSGYTF,TGTGCCAGTAGCCGGGACAAACCATCTGGCTACACCTTC
-,TRBJ1-1,many,TRBV29-1,CSVEGNTEAFF,TGCAGCGTTGAGGGGAACACTGAAGCTTTCTTT